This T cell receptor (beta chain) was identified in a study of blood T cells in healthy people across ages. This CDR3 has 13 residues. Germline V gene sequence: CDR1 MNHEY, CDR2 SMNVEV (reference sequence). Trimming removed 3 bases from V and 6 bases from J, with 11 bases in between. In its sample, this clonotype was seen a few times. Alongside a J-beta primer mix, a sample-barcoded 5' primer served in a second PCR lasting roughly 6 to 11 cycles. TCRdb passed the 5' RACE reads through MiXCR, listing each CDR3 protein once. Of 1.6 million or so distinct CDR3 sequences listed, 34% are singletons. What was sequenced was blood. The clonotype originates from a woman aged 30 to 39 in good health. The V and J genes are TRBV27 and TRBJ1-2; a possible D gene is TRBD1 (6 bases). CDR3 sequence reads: CASSFTGTNGYTF. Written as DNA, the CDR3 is TGTGCCAGCAGTTTCACAGGGACGAATGGCTACACCTTC.